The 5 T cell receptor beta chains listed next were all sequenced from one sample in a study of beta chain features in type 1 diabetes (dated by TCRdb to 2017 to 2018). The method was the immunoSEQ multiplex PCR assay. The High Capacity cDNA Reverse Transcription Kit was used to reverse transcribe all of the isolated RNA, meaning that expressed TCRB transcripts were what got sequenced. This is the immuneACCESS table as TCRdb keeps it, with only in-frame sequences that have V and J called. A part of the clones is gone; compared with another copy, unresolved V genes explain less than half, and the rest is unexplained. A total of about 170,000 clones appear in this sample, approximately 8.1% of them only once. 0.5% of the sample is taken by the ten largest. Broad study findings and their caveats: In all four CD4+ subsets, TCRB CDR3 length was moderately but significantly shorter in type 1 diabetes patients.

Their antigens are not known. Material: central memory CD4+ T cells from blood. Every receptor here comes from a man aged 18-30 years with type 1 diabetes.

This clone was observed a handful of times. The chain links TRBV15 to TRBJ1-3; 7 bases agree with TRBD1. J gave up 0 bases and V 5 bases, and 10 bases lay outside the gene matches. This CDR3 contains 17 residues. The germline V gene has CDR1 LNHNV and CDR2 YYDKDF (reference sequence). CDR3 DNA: TGTGCCACCAGCGAGACCGGGACAGCATACTCTGGAAACACCATATATTTT. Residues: CATSETGTAYSGNTIYF.

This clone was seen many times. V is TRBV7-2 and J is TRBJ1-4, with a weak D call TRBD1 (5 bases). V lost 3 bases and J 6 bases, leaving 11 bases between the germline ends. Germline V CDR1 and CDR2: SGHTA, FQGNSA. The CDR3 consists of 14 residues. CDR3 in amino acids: CASSFSGLHEKLFF. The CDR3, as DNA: TGTGCCAGCAGCTTTTCAGGGCTTCATGAAAAACTGTTTTTT.

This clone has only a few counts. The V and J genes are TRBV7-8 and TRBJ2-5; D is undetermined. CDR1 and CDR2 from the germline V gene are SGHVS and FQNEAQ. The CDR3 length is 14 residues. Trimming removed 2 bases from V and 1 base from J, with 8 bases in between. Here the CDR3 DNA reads TGTGCCAGCAGCTTATATCCGGGCCAAGAGACCCAGTACTTC. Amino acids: CASSLYPGQETQYF.

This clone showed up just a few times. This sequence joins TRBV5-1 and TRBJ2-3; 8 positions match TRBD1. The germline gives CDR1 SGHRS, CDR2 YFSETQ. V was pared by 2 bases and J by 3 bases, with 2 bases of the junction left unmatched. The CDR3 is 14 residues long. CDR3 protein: CASSFGQGTDTQYF. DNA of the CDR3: TGCGCCAGCAGCTTCGGACAGGGAACAGATACGCAGTATTTT.

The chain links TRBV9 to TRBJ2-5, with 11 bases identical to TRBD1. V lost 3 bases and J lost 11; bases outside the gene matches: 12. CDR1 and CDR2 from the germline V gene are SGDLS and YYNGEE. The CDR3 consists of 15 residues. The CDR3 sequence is CASSGIGQGAGEQYF. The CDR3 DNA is TGTGCCAGCAGCGGAATAGGACAGGGGGCTGGAGAGCAGTACTTC.